Shown below are 12 T cell receptor beta chains from a single sample sequenced in a study of cytomegalovirus exposure and HLA in healthy donors. It was with 60 Vbeta and 13 Jbeta primers that the PCR ran. TCRdb's table, derived via immunoSEQ multiplex PCR, lists solely in-frame clones and lacks some. The profile shows about 94,000 clones, roughly three quarters of them singletons. The specimen was PBMCs. All receptors derive from a woman in her fifties or sixties in good health and CMV-seronegative.

J is TRBJ2-7 and V is TRBV7-9; D may be TRBD1 (6 bases). The germline CDR1 and CDR2 sequences are SEHNR and FQNEAQ (reference sequence). There are 14 residues in the CDR3. With 5 bases removed from V and 4 bases from J, the gap between germline ends came to 15 bases. The CDR3 here is CASSADSHPYEQYF. As DNA, the CDR3 is TGTGCCAGCAGCGCGGACAGCCATCCTTACGAGCAGTACTTC.

This clone has a single count. The V and J genes are TRBV7-2 and TRBJ2-1; 8 bases are a match to TRBD2. The J segment lost 4 bases and the V segment lost 1 base, leaving 3 bases of the junction unmatched. This CDR3 spans 15 amino acids. Per the germline V gene, CDR1 is SGHTA and CDR2 is FQGNSA. Written as DNA, the CDR3 is TGTGCCAGCAGCTTAGGAGCGGGGGTTTACAATGAGCAGTTCTTC. Translated: CASSLGAGVYNEQFF.

This chain links TRBV4-3 with TRBJ1-1; D is ambiguous. This CDR3 has 15 residues. The V end lost 4 bases, the J end lost 6 bases, and 18 bases lay between the germline ends. Germline V lookup: CDR1 LGHNA, CDR2 YSLEER. This CDR3 is CASSPPPWLVAEAFF. CDR3 bases: TGCGCCAGCAGCCCTCCCCCGTGGCTAGTCGCTGAAGCTTTCTTT.

The chain is built from TRBV28 and TRBJ2-7; 8 bases line up with TRBD1. The CDR3 loop spans 14 amino acids. With 2 bases clipped from V and 4 bases from J, the junction kept 4 bases outside the gene matches. Germline V gene lookup returns CDR1 MDHEN and CDR2 SYDVKM. CDR3 in amino acids: CASSLRQGNYEQYF. The DNA for the CDR3 is TGTGCCAGCAGTTTAAGACAGGGGAATTACGAGCAGTACTTC.

The chain uses TRBV7-8 and TRBJ2-1; 10 nucleotides align to TRBD2. J was trimmed by 1 base and V by 2 bases; bases with no gene match: 2. CDR3 length: 16 residues. The germline gives CDR1 SGHVS, CDR2 FQNEAQ. The CDR3 DNA reads TGTGCCAGCAGCTTAAAGCGGGAGGGATCCTACAATGAGCAGTTCTTC. This encodes CASSLKREGSYNEQFF.

This clone was recorded a few times. The gene calls are TRBV28 and TRBJ1-4, with 7 bases lining up with TRBD1. Germline V gene data show CDR1 as MDHEN and CDR2 as SYDVKM. V was clipped by 4 bases and J by 2 bases; unmatched bases: 4. The CDR3 spans 15 residues. The chain's CDR3 is CASSSPGQTNEKLFF. CDR3 coding DNA: TGTGCCAGCAGTTCCCCGGGACAGACTAATGAAAAACTGTTTTTT.

CDR3 amino acids: CASSYSTGGFRSPLHF. CDR3 coding DNA: TGTGCCAGCAGTTACTCGACAGGGGGCTTTAGGTCACCCCTCCACTTT. The chain employs TRBV6-6 and TRBJ1-6; TRBD1 agrees at 10 bases. CDR1 and CDR2 (germline): MNHNY, SVGAGI (reference sequence). This CDR3 has 16 amino acids. V shed 0 bases, J shed 10 bases, and the junction held 6 bases outside the gene matches.

The gene calls are TRBV19 and TRBJ2-1; 8 bases map to TRBD2. The germline V gene has CDR1 LNHDA and CDR2 SQIVND (reference sequence). The junction had 3 bases not matched to a gene; V was cut back by 0 bases and J by 2 bases. This CDR3 has 16 residues. DNA of the CDR3: TGTGCCAGTAGTATAGAGTCAGCGGGAGCCTACAATGAGCAGTTCTTC. Its translation is CASSIESAGAYNEQFF.

This clone occurred a few times. This sequence joins TRBV6-5 and TRBJ1-3; TRBD1 matches 7 bases. Germline V CDR1 and CDR2: MNHEY, SVGAGI. With 2 bases clipped from V and 4 bases from J, the junction kept 5 bases outside the gene matches. This CDR3 region has 15 residues. The CDR3 loop is CASSYRQGQGNTIYF. The DNA for the CDR3 is TGTGCCAGCAGTTACCGCCAGGGACAGGGAAACACCATATATTTT.

V and J are TRBV19 and TRBJ1-5, with a weak D call TRBD1 (5 bases). Germline V CDR1 and CDR2: LNHDA, SQIVND (reference sequence). V lost 7 bases and J 3 bases, leaving 16 bases between the germline ends. This CDR3 has 15 residues. CDR3: CASTAMRTINQPQHF. The CDR3 DNA reads as TGTGCCAGTACCGCCATGAGGACAATCAATCAGCCCCAGCATTTT.

This clone was recorded only once. The chain couples TRBV28 to TRBJ2-3; 14 bases line up with TRBD2. Germline V gene lookup returns CDR1 MDHEN and CDR2 SYDVKM. The CDR3 sequence is 19 residues long. The V segment lost 5 bases and the J segment 6 bases; nucleotides outside the gene matches: 16. CDR3 nucleotide sequence: TGTGCCAGCAGTCCGGGACTAGCGGGAGAATGGGACGCGATGGATACGCAGTATTTT. It translates to CASSPGLAGEWDAMDTQYF.

This rearrangement joins TRBV29-1 to TRBJ1-1, with 9 bases identical to TRBD1. With 5 bases clipped from V and 5 bases from J, the junction kept 6 bases outside the gene matches. CDR3 length: 13 residues. Germline lookup yields CDR1 SQVTM and CDR2 ANQGSEA. The CDR3, as DNA: TGCAGCGTTAACAGGGGGCTAGGGACTGAAGCTTTCTTT. Its protein product is CSVNRGLGTEAFF.